Listed below are T cell receptor beta chains from one sample, sequenced in a study of early T cells in non-severe SARS-CoV-2 infection. TCRdb re-analysed the 5' RACE reads in MiXCR, keeping a single row per CDR3 protein. This table has around 28,000 distinct CDR3 sequences, about 5% appearing once. Sequenced: whole blood. The receptors derive from an adult who was a healthcare worker with PCR-confirmed SARS-CoV-2 infection or an uninfected control (not recorded which). Each CDR3 is given with its conserved first and last residue. The D gene is left open where the match is weak. The size field is filled for only some rows; it gives once, few, many or a size class.

CDR3 protein: CSAPAVWGNEQYF
CDR3 DNA: TGCAGTGCCCCCGCGGTTTGGGGAAACGAGCAGTACTTC
clone size: few
J gene: TRBJ2-7
D gene: NA
V gene: TRBV20-1

CDR3 protein: CASISPADTQYF
CDR3 DNA: TGTGCCAGCATCTCCCCGGCGGATACGCAGTATTTT
clone size: many
J gene: TRBJ2-3
D gene: NA
V gene: TRBV6-1

CDR3 protein: CASSDRVGTEAFF
CDR3 DNA: TGTGCCAGCAGCGACAGGGTAGGGACTGAAGCTTTCTTT
clone size: many
J gene: TRBJ1-1
D gene: TRBD1
V gene: TRBV27

CDR3 protein: CASSLSALAGYEQYF
CDR3 DNA: TGTGCCAGCAGCTTATCAGCACTAGCGGGCTACGAGCAGTACTTC
clone size: NA
J gene: TRBJ2-7
D gene: TRBD2
V gene: TRBV7-2

CDR3 protein: CASSPLGSREQPQHF
CDR3 DNA: TGTGCCAGCTCACCACTGGGTTCCAGAGAGCAGCCCCAGCATTTT
clone size: many
J gene: TRBJ1-5
D gene: NA
V gene: TRBV18

CDR3 protein: CASSQEGASSYNEQFF
CDR3 DNA: TGTGCCAGCAGCCAAGAAGGGGCTAGCTCCTACAATGAGCAGTTCTTC
clone size: many
J gene: TRBJ2-1
D gene: NA
V gene: TRBV3-1

CDR3 protein: CASSYQTGLEGANVLTF
CDR3 DNA: TGTGCCAGCAGTTACCAGACAGGGTTAGAGGGGGCCAACGTCCTGACTTTC
clone size: many
J gene: TRBJ2-6
D gene: TRBD1
V gene: TRBV5-4

CDR3 protein: CATSRGLGEGRETQYF
CDR3 DNA: TGTGCCACCAGCAGAGGCCTGGGGGAGGGCCGAGAGACCCAGTACTTC
clone size: many
J gene: TRBJ2-5
D gene: TRBD2
V gene: TRBV15

CDR3 protein: CASSQRDRGSNQPQHF
CDR3 DNA: TGTGCCAGCAGCCAGAGGGACAGGGGGAGCAATCAGCCCCAGCATTTT
clone size: NA
J gene: TRBJ1-5
D gene: TRBD1
V gene: TRBV7-2

CDR3 protein: CASSQNTLALSSYNEQFF
CDR3 DNA: TGTGCCAGCAGCCAGAATACCCTAGCACTTAGCTCCTACAATGAGCAGTTCTTC
clone size: many
J gene: TRBJ2-1
D gene: NA
V gene: TRBV3-1

CDR3 protein: CSATVDRPRTDTQYF
CDR3 DNA: TGCAGTGCTACGGTGGACAGGCCGCGCACAGATACGCAGTATTTT
clone size: NA
J gene: TRBJ2-3
D gene: TRBD1
V gene: TRBV20-1

CDR3 protein: CASSAARGGAETQYF
CDR3 DNA: TGCGCCAGCAGCGCCGCCCGGGGAGGGGCAGAGACCCAGTACTTC
clone size: many
J gene: TRBJ2-5
D gene: TRBD2
V gene: TRBV5-1

CDR3 protein: CASSGGVDRSNSPLHF
CDR3 DNA: TGTGCCAGCAGTGGCGGCGTAGACAGGAGCAATTCACCCCTCCACTTT
clone size: many
J gene: TRBJ1-6
D gene: NA
V gene: TRBV6-1

CDR3 protein: CASSRGQADTDTQYF
CDR3 DNA: TGTGCCAGCAGCCGAGGACAGGCGGACACAGATACGCAGTATTTT
clone size: many
J gene: TRBJ2-3
D gene: TRBD1
V gene: TRBV7-2

CDR3 protein: CASSRGQGNEKLFF
CDR3 DNA: TGTGCCAGCAGTCGGGGACAGGGTAATGAAAAACTGTTTTTT
clone size: few
J gene: TRBJ1-4
D gene: TRBD1
V gene: TRBV5-8

CDR3 protein: CASSRGTHHTGELFF
CDR3 DNA: TGTGCCAGCAGCCGCGGGACTCATCACACCGGGGAGCTGTTTTTT
clone size: few
J gene: TRBJ2-2
D gene: NA
V gene: TRBV7-9

CDR3 protein: CASSLVRSYEQYF
CDR3 DNA: TGCGCCAGCAGCTTGGTACGGTCCTACGAGCAGTACTTC
clone size: many
J gene: TRBJ2-7
D gene: NA
V gene: TRBV5-1

CDR3 protein: CASSRVGGTDTQYF
CDR3 DNA: TGTGCCAGCAGCCGAGTCGGAGGCACAGATACGCAGTATTTT
clone size: NA
J gene: TRBJ2-3
D gene: NA
V gene: TRBV7-6

CDR3 protein: CASSSQGANGELFF
CDR3 DNA: TGTGCCAGCAGTTCTCAGGGGGCGAACGGGGAGCTGTTTTTT
clone size: many
J gene: TRBJ2-2
D gene: TRBD1
V gene: TRBV25-1

CDR3 protein: CASSQEVVMDEQFF
CDR3 DNA: TGCGCCAGCAGCCAAGAAGTGGTGATGGATGAGCAGTTCTTC
clone size: NA
J gene: TRBJ2-1
D gene: NA
V gene: TRBV4-1

CDR3 protein: CASSGSNYGYTF
CDR3 DNA: TGTGCCAGCAGCGGCAGTAACTATGGCTACACCTTC
clone size: many
J gene: TRBJ1-2
D gene: NA
V gene: TRBV7-9

CDR3 protein: CASSTLGQPDQPQHF
CDR3 DNA: TGTGCCAGCAGTACACTGGGCCAGCCCGATCAGCCCCAGCATTTT
clone size: many
J gene: TRBJ1-5
D gene: NA
V gene: TRBV27

CDR3 protein: CASSPSLAVGTNEKLFF
CDR3 DNA: TGTGCCAGCTCACCTAGTTTGGCAGTAGGGACTAATGAAAAACTGTTTTTT
clone size: NA
J gene: TRBJ1-4
D gene: NA
V gene: TRBV18

CDR3 protein: CSAKGAVNGELFF
CDR3 DNA: TGCAGTGCTAAGGGGGCGGTCAACGGGGAGCTGTTTTTT
clone size: many
J gene: TRBJ2-2
D gene: TRBD1
V gene: TRBV20-1

CDR3 protein: CASSYGTGFNNEQFF
CDR3 DNA: TGTGCCAGCAGTTACGGGACAGGTTTTAACAATGAGCAGTTCTTC
clone size: NA
J gene: TRBJ2-1
D gene: TRBD1
V gene: TRBV6-5

CDR3 protein: CASSLTATTDTQYF
CDR3 DNA: TGTGCCAGCAGCTTGACAGCAACCACAGATACGCAGTATTTT
clone size: many
J gene: TRBJ2-3
D gene: NA
V gene: TRBV5-8

CDR3 protein: CASSLTVHQPQHF
CDR3 DNA: TGTGCCAGCAGTCTAACCGTTCATCAGCCCCAGCATTTT
clone size: many
J gene: TRBJ1-5
D gene: NA
V gene: TRBV12-3/TRBV12-4

CDR3 protein: CASSLHSWTSGRSRSYEQYF
CDR3 DNA: TGTGCCAGCAGTTTACATAGTTGGACTAGCGGGAGATCTAGGTCCTACGAGCAGTACTTC
clone size: many
J gene: TRBJ2-7
D gene: TRBD2
V gene: TRBV28

CDR3 protein: CASSSGPQRDEQFF
CDR3 DNA: TGTGCCAGCAGCTCAGGACCGCAGCGGGATGAGCAGTTCTTC
clone size: medium-sized
J gene: TRBJ2-1
D gene: NA
V gene: TRBV7-9

CDR3 protein: CASSPRREGVTGELFF
CDR3 DNA: TGTGCCAGCTCACCCAGAAGGGAAGGAGTCACCGGGGAGCTGTTTTTT
clone size: NA
J gene: TRBJ2-2
D gene: NA
V gene: TRBV18